This T cell receptor beta chain was recorded in a study of regulatory T cells in long-lasting Graves disease. As to this clonotype: Its antigen is unknown.

Whole-study results and caveats: There was favoring of TRBV28, TRBJ1-2 and TRBJ2-5 in persistent disease. Whereas new patients shared roughly 910 public clonotypes, persistent patients shared more, at 2,500 to 3,500.

The length of the CDR3 is 15 residues. V shed 0 bases and J shed 1 base, with 6 bases lying between them. CDR1 and CDR2 (germline): LGHNA, YNFKEQ. Library construction for TCR beta used iRepertoire HTBI primers and Arm-PCR of CDR3 regions. TCRdb itself ran the multiplex PCR reads through MiXCR, one entry per CDR3 protein. The repertoire consists of 450,000 to 700,000 distinct CDR3 sequences, with around an eighth occurring once and the leading ten covering roughly 10%. The time point was: newly diagnosed GD, antithyroid drugs for less than 3 months. The TCR library was prepared using RNA isolated from PBMCs. These data also featured in a second study, about T cells in Graves' hyperthyroidism and ophthalmopathy. Per that paper: Participants, patients aged 18 to 65, had newly diagnosed hyperthyroidism with a duration under 2 months.

This TCR was sampled from a man aged 30 to 39 with Graves disease. The source was peripheral blood mononuclear cells (PBMCs), collected at new diagnosis, from a patient treated with antithyroid drugs. This chain joins TRBV4-2 and TRBJ2-2; D not resolved. The chain's CDR3 is CASSQDSMNTGELFF. The DNA of the CDR3 is TGTGCCAGCAGCCAAGATAGTATGAACACCGGGGAGCTGTTTTTT.